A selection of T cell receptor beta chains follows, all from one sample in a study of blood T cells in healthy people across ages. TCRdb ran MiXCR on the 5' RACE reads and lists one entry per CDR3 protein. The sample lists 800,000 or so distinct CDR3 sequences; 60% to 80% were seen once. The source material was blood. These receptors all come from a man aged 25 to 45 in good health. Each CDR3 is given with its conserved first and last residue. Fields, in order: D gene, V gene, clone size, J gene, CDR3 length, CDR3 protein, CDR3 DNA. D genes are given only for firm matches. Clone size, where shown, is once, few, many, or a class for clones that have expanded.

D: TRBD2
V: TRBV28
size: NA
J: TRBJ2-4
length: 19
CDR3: CASSSPGLAGGYPSYGQYF
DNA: TGTGCCAGCAGTTCACCAGGACTAGCGGGGGGCTACCCCTCCTACGGGCAGTACTTC

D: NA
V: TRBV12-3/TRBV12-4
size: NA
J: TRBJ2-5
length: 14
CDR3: CASSFGIGVWEQYF
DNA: TGTGCCAGCAGTTTCGGGATAGGGGTGTGGGAGCAGTACTTC

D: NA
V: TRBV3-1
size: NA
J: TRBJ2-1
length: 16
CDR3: CASSQDGQGWYNEQFF
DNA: TGTGCCAGCAGCCAAGATGGTCAGGGATGGTACAATGAGCAGTTCTTC

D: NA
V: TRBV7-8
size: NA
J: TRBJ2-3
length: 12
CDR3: CASITGSDTQYF
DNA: TGTGCCAGCATCACAGGAAGCGATACGCAGTATTTT

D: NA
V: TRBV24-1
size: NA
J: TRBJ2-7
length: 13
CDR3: CATSVGSHHEQYF
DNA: TGTGCCACCAGTGTGGGCAGCCACCACGAGCAGTACTTC

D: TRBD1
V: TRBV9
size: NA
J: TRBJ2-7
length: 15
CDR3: CASSPGQGDFYEQYF
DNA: TGTGCCAGCTCTCCGGGACAGGGGGATTTTTACGAGCAGTACTTC

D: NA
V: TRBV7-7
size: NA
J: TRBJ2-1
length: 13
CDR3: CASSLNPRGPQFF
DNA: TGTGCCAGCAGCTTAAACCCCAGGGGCCCTCAGTTCTTC

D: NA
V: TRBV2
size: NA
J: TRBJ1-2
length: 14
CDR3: CASSERGSSYGYTF
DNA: TGTGCCAGCAGTGAAAGGGGATCCTCCTATGGCTACACCTTC

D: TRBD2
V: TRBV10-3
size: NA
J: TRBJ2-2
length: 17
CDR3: CAISLTSGAPNTGELFF
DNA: TGTGCCATCAGTTTGACTAGCGGGGCTCCGAACACCGGGGAGCTGTTTTTT

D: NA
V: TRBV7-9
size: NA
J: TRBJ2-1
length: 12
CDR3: CASTKGGGDQFF
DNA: TGTGCCAGCACCAAAGGTGGTGGGGATCAGTTCTTC

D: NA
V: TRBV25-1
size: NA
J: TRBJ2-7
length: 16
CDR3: CASSEYGEIYYNEQYF
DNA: TGTGCCAGCAGTGAATATGGGGAGATATACTACAATGAGCAGTACTTC

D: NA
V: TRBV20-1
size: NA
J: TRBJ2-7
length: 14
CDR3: CSARAGTGSHEQYF
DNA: TGCAGTGCTAGAGCCGGCACAGGGAGCCACGAGCAGTACTTC

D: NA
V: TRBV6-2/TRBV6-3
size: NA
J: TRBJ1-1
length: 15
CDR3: CASSLHGGVNTEAFF
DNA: TGTGCCAGCAGTTTACACGGGGGCGTAAACACTGAAGCTTTCTTT

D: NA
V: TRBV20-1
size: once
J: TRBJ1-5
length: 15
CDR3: CSARDNHLYNQPQHF
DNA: TGCAGTGCTAGAGATAACCACCTCTACAATCAGCCCCAGCATTTT

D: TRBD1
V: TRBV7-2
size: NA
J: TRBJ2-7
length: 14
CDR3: CASTTTGGFYEQYF
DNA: TGTGCCAGCACCACGACAGGGGGCTTCTACGAGCAGTACTTC

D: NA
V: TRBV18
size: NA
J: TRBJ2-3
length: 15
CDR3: CASSPGSPSTDTQYF
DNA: TGTGCCAGCTCACCGGGTTCCCCTAGCACAGATACGCAGTATTTT

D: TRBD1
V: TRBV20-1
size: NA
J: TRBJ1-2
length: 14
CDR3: CSARAATGRGGYTF
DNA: TGCAGTGCTAGAGCAGCGACAGGGCGCGGTGGCTACACCTTC

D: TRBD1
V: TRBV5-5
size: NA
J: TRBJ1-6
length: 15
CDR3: CASSTVGTANSPLHF
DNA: TGTGCCAGCAGCACTGTGGGGACAGCTAATTCACCCCTCCACTTT

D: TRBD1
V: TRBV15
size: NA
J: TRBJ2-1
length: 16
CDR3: CAARPLSGGTNNEQFF
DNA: TGTGCCGCCAGGCCCCTCTCAGGGGGTACTAACAATGAGCAGTTCTTC

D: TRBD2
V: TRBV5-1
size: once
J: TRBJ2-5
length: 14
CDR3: CASSWGLARGTQYF
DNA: TGCGCCAGCAGCTGGGGACTAGCCCGGGGGACCCAGTACTTC

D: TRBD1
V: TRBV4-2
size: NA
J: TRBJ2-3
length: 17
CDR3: CASNQDGTAYSTDTQYF
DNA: TGTGCCAGCAACCAAGACGGGACAGCTTATAGCACAGATACGCAGTATTTT

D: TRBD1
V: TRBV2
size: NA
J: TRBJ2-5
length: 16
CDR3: CASTREGTGPEETQYF
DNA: TGTGCCAGCACCCGAGAAGGGACAGGCCCCGAGGAGACCCAGTACTTC

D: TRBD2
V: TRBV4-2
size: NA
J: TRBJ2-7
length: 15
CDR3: CASSQTGGSYNEQYF
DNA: TGTGCCAGCAGCCAAACGGGGGGGTCCTACAATGAGCAGTACTTC

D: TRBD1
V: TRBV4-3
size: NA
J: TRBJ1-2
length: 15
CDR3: CASSRAEQGHYGYTF
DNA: TGCGCCAGCAGCCGAGCGGAACAGGGGCACTATGGCTACACCTTC

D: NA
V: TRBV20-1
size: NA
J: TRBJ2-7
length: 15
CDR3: CSARSVVFRSYEQYF
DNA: TGCAGTGCTAGATCAGTCGTCTTCCGCTCCTACGAGCAGTACTTC

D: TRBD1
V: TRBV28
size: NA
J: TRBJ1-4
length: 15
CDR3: CASSRRQGAAEKLFF
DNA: TGTGCCAGCAGTCGGAGACAGGGGGCGGCTGAAAAACTGTTTTTT

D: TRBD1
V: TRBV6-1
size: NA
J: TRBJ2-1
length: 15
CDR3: CASSRDRGAYNEQFF
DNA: TGTGCCAGCAGCCGGGACAGGGGCGCCTACAATGAGCAGTTCTTC

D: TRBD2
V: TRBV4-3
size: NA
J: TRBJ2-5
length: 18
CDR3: CASSARLAGGLYQETQYF
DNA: TGCGCCAGCAGCGCCCGACTAGCGGGGGGGCTCTACCAAGAGACCCAGTACTTC

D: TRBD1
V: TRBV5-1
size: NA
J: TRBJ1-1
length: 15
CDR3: CASGQGARLDTEAFF
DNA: TGCGCCAGCGGCCAGGGGGCGAGGTTGGACACTGAAGCTTTCTTT

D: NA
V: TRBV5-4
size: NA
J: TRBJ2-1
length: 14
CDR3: CASSGGLGGNEQFF
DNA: TGTGCCAGCAGCGGAGGTTTGGGGGGCAATGAGCAGTTCTTC

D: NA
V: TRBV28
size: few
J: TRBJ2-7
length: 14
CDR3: CASSFGASGYEQYF
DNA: TGTGCCAGCAGTTTTGGGGCGAGCGGCTACGAGCAGTACTTC

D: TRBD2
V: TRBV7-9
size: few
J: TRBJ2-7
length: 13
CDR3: CASTLRGLGEQYF
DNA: TGTGCCAGCACCCTGCGAGGACTAGGCGAGCAGTACTTC

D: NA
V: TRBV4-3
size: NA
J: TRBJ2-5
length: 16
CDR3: CASSQQTGALQETQYF
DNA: TGCGCCAGCAGCCAACAGACAGGAGCCCTCCAAGAGACCCAGTACTTC

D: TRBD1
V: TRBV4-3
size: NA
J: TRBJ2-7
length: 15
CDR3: CASSPRQGTPYEQYF
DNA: TGCGCCAGCAGCCCGAGACAGGGAACCCCCTACGAGCAGTACTTC

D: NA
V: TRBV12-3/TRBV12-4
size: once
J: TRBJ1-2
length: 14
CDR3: CASSLTGKDYGYTF
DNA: TGTGCCAGCAGTTTAACGGGAAAGGACTATGGCTACACCTTC